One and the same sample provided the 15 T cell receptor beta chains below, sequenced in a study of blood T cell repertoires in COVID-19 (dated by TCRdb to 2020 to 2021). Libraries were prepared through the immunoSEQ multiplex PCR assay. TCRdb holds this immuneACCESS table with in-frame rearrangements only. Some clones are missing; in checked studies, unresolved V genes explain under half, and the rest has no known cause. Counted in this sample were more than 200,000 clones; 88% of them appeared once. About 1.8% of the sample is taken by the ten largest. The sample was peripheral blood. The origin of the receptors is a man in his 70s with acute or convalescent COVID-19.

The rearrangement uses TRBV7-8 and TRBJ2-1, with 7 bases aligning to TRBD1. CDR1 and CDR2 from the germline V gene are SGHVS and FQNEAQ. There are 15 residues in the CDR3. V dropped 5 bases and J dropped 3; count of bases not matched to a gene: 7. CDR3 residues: CASSPTGQYYNEQFF. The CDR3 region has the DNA TGTGCCAGCAGCCCTACGGGACAGTACTACAATGAGCAGTTCTTC.

The CDR3 sequence is CAITRGQGSDEQYF. The CDR3 bases are TGTGCCATCACTAGGGGACAGGGCAGCGACGAGCAGTACTTC. V gene TRBV10-3 combines with J gene TRBJ2-7; 9 nucleotides line up with TRBD1. Germline V gene lookup returns CDR1 ENHRY and CDR2 SYGVKD. There are 14 residues in the CDR3. The trim removed 7 bases at V and 5 bases at J, leaving 9 bases unmatched.

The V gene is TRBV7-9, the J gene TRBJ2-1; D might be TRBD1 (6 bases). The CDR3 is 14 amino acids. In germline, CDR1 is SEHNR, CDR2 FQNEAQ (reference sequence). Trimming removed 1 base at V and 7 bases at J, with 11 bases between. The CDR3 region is CASSLVQGSNEQFF. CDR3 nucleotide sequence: TGTGCCAGCAGCTTAGTACAGGGTTCGAATGAGCAGTTCTTC.

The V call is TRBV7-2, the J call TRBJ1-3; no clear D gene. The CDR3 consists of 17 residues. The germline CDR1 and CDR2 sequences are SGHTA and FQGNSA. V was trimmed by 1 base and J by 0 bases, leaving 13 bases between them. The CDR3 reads CASSLGASLSSGNTIYF. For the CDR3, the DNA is TGTGCCAGCAGCTTAGGGGCCAGCCTTTCCTCTGGAAACACCATATATTTT.

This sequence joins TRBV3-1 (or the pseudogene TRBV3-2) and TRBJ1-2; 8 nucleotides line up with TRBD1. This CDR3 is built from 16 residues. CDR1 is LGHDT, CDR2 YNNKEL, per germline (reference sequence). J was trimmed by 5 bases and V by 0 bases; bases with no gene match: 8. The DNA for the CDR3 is TGTGCCAGCAGCCAAGATACCCAGGGGGCAGTATATGGCTACACCTTC. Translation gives CASSQDTQGAVYGYTF.

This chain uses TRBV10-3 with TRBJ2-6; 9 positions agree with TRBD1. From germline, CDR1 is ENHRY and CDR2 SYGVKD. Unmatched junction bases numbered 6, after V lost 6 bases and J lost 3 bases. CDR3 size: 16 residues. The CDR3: CAISGTGPNGANVLTF. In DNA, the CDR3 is TGTGCCATCAGCGGGACAGGGCCTAATGGGGCCAACGTCCTGACTTTC.

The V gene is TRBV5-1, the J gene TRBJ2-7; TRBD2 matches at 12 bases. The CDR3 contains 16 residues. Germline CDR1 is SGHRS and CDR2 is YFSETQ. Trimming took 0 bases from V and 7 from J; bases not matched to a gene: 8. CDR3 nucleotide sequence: TGCGCCAGCAGCTTGGATGGGACTAGCGGGTCTCAAGAGCAGTACTTC. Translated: CASSLDGTSGSQEQYF.

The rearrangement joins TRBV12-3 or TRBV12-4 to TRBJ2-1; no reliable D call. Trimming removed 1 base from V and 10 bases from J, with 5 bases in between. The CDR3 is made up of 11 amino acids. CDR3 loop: CASSLEREQFF. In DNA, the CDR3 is TGTGCCAGCAGTTTAGAGCGAGAGCAGTTCTTC.

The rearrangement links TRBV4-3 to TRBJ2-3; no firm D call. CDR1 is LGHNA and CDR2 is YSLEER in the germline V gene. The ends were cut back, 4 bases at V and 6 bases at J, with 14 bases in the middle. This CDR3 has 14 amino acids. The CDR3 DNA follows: TGCGCCAGCAGCCTGAACCCAAGCGACGATACGCAGTATTTT. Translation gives CASSLNPSDDTQYF.

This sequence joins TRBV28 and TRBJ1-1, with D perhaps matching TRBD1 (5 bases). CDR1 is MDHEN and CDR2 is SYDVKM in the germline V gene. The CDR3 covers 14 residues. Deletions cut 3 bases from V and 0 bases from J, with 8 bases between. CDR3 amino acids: CASSFGTLNTEAFF. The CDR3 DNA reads TGTGCCAGCAGTTTCGGGACTTTGAACACTGAAGCTTTCTTT.

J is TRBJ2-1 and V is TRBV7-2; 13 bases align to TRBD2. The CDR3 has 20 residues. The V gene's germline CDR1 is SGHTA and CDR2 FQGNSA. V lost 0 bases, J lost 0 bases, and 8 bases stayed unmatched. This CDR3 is CASSLAGTSGTLSSYNEQFF. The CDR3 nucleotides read TGTGCCAGCAGCTTAGCGGGGACTAGCGGGACCCTGAGCTCCTACAATGAGCAGTTCTTC.

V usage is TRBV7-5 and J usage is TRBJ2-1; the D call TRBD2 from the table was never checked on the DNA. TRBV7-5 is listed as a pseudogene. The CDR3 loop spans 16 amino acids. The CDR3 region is CVRSGVRLGFHNEQFF. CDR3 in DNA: TGTGTCAGAAGCGGCGTCCGGCTAGGCTTCCACAATGAGCAGTTCTTC.

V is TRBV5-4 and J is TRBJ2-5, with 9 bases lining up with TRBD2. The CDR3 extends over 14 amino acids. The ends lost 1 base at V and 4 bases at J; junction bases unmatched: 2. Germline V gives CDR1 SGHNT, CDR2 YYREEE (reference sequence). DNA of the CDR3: TGTGCCAGCAGCTTGCGAGCGGGAGGAGAGACCCAGTACTTC. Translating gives CASSLRAGGETQYF. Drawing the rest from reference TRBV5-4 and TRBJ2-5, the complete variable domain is ETGVTQSPTHLIKTRGQQVTLRCSSQSGHNTVSWYQQALGQGPQFIFQYYREEENGRGNFPPRFSGLQFPNYSSELNVNALELDDSALYLCASSLRAGGETQYFGPGTRLLVL.

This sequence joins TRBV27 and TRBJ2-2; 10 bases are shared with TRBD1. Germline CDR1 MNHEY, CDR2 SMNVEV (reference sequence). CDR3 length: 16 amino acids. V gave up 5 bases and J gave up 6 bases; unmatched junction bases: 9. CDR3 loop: CASSLRQGAGAGELFF. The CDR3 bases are TGTGCCAGCAGTCTCAGACAGGGGGCAGGGGCCGGGGAGCTGTTTTTT.

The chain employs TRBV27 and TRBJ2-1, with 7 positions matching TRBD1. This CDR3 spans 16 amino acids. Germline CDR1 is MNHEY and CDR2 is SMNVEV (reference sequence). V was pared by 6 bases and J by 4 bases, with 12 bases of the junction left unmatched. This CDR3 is CASRGIQGPQYNEQFF. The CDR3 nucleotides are TGTGCCAGCAGAGGTATACAGGGGCCCCAATACAATGAGCAGTTCTTC.